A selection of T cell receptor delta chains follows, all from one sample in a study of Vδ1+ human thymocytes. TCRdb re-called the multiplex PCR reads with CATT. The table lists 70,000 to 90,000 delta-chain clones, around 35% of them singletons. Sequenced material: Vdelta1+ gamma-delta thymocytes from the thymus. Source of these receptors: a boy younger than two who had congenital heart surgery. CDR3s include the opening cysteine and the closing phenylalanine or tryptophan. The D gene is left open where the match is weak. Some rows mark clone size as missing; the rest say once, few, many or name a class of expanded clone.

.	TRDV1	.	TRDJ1	TGTGCTCTTGGGGAACGCGGCCCCTACAATACCGTCCTCAAACCCTTCGCCGATAAACTCATCTTT	CALGERGPYNTVLKPFADKLIF
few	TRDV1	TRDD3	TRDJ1	TGTGCTCTTGGGGCCCGATCTACGTTCCGGGGGATAATGACTCCCGTGTACACCGATAAACTCATCTTT	CALGARSTFRGIMTPVYTDKLIF
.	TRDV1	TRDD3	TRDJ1	TGTGCTCTTGGGGAAAAAGGGCCCAAACCGTCGGTGGGGGATACGCACGATAAACTCATCTTT	CALGEKGPKPSVGDTHDKLIF
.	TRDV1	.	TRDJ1	TGTGCTCTTGGGGAATTAAGATTCGACCTAACTACCGATAAACTCATCTTT	CALGELRFDLTTDKLIF
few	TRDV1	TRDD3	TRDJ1	TGTGCTCTTGGGGAACTAGCTCCGTACTCTCGCTGGGGGATACGGCGTTACACCGATAAACTCATCTTT	CALGELAPYSRWGIRRYTDKLIF
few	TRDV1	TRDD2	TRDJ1	TGTGCTCTTGGGGAACTCGGGTACCTTCCTACGGGGTCTTGGGGACCGTACACCGATAAACTCATCTTT	CALGELGYLPTGSWGPYTDKLIF
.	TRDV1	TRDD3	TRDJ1	TGTGCTCTTGGGACAGTCTTTCCCTGTACTGGGGGACCTTCATCGTACACCGATAAACTCATCTTT	CALGTVFPCTGGPSSYTDKLIF
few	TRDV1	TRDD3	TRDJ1	TGTGCTCTTGGGGAATTACCCTCCTGTAGGTCTGGGGGATATTACACCGATAAACTCATCTTT	CALGELPSCRSGGYYTDKLIF
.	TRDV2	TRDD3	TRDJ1	TGTGCCTGTGACACCGGTGACTGGGGGGTACCCCTCACCGATAAACTCATCTTT	CACDTGDWGVPLTDKLIF
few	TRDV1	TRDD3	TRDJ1	TGTGCTCTTGGGGAAAGTCGAGATCGGTGGGGGATACCCGATAAACTCATCTTT	CALGESRDRWGIPDKLIF
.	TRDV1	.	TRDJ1	TGTGCTCTTGGGGATCCCCCGGATTGGCGGCCTTTTCTTGATCTGGGGGATAAACTCATCTTT	CALGDPPDWRPFLDLGDKLIF
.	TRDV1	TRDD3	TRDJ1	TGTGCTCTTGGGGGATTTTTCCCCGTGGTCTGGGGGATACATCACGATAAACTCATCTTT	CALGGFFPVVWGIHHDKLIF
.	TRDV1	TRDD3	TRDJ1	TGTGCTCTTGGGGAACCCTACGGGGATACGCCTATGGCCGATAAACTCATCTTT	CALGEPYGDTPMADKLIF
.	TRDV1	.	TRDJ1	TGTGCTCTTGGGGAACGCGGGCTACGAAGGCACACCGATAAACTCATCTTT	CALGERGLRRHTDKLIF
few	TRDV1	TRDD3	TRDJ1	TGTGCTCTTGGGAAGATACGTACTGGGGCCGTATACACCGATAAACTCATCTTT	CALGKIRTGAVYTDKLIF
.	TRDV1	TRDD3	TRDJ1	TGTGCTCTTGGCGAACTCCTACCCCGCCGGTGGGTACTGGGGGATCCGGTCACCGATAAACTCATCTTT	CALGELLPRRWVLGDPVTDKLIF
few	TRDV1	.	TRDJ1	TGTGCTCTTGGGGAACTGTCATACATTGGGACCCCGGCCACCGATAAACTCATCTTT	CALGELSYIGTPATDKLIF
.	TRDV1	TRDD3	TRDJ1	TGTGCTCTTGGGGCTCCGACCCATACAGGGATTTACTGGGGAGCCAAGCGTACCGATAAACTCATCTTT	CALGAPTHTGIYWGAKRTDKLIF
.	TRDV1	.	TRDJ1	TGTGCTCTTGGGAACACTCCTACGAGCCTACCAAAAGAACGGAACACCGATAAACTCATCTTT	CALGNTPTSLPKERNTDKLIF
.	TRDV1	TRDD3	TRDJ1	TGTGCTCTTGGGGAAATCACCGGTCTGGGGGATACTACCAACGATAAACTCATCTTT	CALGEITGLGDTTNDKLIF
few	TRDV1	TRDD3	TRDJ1	TGTGCTCTTGGGGAATGGTTCGAAATTGACTGGGGGATGAAACTCATCTTT	CALGEWFEIDWGMKLIF
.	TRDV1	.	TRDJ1	TGTGCTCTTGGGGACTCCCTGCCTTCCCCTGGGGGCTGGATCATGTACACCGATAAACTCATCTTT	CALGDSLPSPGGWIMYTDKLIF
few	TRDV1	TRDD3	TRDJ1	TGTGCTCTTGGGGAACTTAAAGGTGCGGCCGGAGGGCTGGGGGATACGCCCGACACCGATAAACTCATCTTT	CALGELKGAAGGLGDTPDTDKLIF
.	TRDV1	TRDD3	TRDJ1	TGTGCTCTTGGGGAACGTGGGGGATACGGAACCACCGATAAACTCATCTTT	CALGERGGYGTTDKLIF
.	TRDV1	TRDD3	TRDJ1	TGTGCTCTTGGGACCCGTCCACTCGACTGGGGATCGGGGTACACCGATAAACTCATCTTT	CALGTRPLDWGSGYTDKLIF
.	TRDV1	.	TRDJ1	TGTGCTCTTGGGGCAAACAACCACTTCGTCAACGCTTCTTGGAGGCTACTCATCTTT	CALGANNHFVNASWRLLIF
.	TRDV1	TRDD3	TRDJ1	TGTGCTCTCAAAAAACTGGGCGACCTTCCTCCCCTCCCCGTACTGGGGGATATGTACACCGATAAACTCATCTTT	CALKKLGDLPPLPVLGDMYTDKLIF
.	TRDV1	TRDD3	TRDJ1	TGTGCTCTTGGGGAACCCCCCTGGGGGTACACCGATAAACTCATCTTT	CALGEPPWGYTDKLIF
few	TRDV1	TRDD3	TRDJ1	TGTGCTCTTGGGGGGCCATTTCGTCGTCTCCTTTCAACTCGCGTACTGGGGGATACCGCTAAACTCATCTTT	CALGGPFRRLLSTRVLGDTAKLIF
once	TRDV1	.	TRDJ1	TGTGCTCTTGGGGAACTAGCGTCACGCTGCACCGATAAACTCATCTTT	CALGELASRCTDKLIF
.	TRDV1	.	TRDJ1	TGTGCTCTTGGGGAGAGAGGGAGTTCTACCCTGTGGTTAACGTACACCGATAAACTCATCTTT	CALGERGSSTLWLTYTDKLIF
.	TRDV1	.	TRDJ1	TGTGCTCTTGGGGAACACCCTTCGCGAGCCTACACCGATAAACTCATCTTT	CALGEHPSRAYTDKLIF
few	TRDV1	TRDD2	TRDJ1	TGTGCTCTTGGGGAACCCCTTCCTGGGAGGGGGCTAATAATGTACACCGATAAACTCATCTTT	CALGEPLPGRGLIMYTDKLIF
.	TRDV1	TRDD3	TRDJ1	TGTGCTCTTGGGGAACGTCTCCTCTACTGGGGGGACCAAGACTGGACCGATAAACTCATCTTT	CALGERLLYWGDQDWTDKLIF
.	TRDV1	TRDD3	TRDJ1	TGTGCTCTTGGGTACCTACGATTGGGGGACACTTACACCGATAAACTCATCTTT	CALGYLRLGDTYTDKLIF
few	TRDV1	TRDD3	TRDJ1	TGTGCTCTTGGGGAACCCCAAATTGGGGGATACCCGCCGGGGTACACCGATAAACTCATCTTT	CALGEPQIGGYPPGYTDKLIF
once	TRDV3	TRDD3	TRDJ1	TGTGCCTTTTTTCCCCCCACCATCTACGTGGGGGATATCACCGATAAACTCATCTTT	CAFFPPTIYVGDITDKLIF
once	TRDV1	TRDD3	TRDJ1	TGTGCTCTTGGGGAACCTCCGAATTGCTTCCGCCAGGTACTGGGGGATACGCAGAAGACCGATAAACTCATCTTT	CALGEPPNCFRQVLGDTQKTDKLIF